What follows are 28 T cell receptor beta chains derived from one specimen sequenced in a study of HIV-infected patients and healthy controls. All unsorted peripheral T cells were captured because whole blood was used without fractionation. Reverse transcription used roughly 450 ng RNA and constant-region primers for alpha and beta. Alpha and beta chain libraries were made separately by chain-specific third strand synthesis with multiplexing indices. TCRdb used MiXCR to reprocess the 5' RACE reads, holding one entry per CDR3 protein. The sample lists 6,600 or so distinct CDR3 sequences; over 9.5% were seen once. The input for sequencing was blood, taken before antiretroviral therapy. The origin of the receptors is an adult with HIV infection.

This clonotype counts as medium-sized (0.01 to 0.1%). In DNA form, the CDR3 reads TGTGCCAGCTCACCATCGCGGGGAAGAGCTTTCTTT. Protein sequence: CASSPSRGRAFF. The chain employs TRBV18 and TRBJ1-1; D gene uncertain. V lost 2 bases to trimming and J lost 10 bases, with 11 bases between them. There are 12 residues in the CDR3. Per the germline V gene, CDR1 is KGHSH and CDR2 is LQKENI.

This chain joins TRBV6-6 and TRBJ1-5, with a weak D call TRBD1 (5 bases). Germline loops: CDR1 MNHNY, CDR2 SVGAGI (reference sequence). V lost 6 bases, J lost 0 bases, and 15 bases lay in between. The CDR3 is 16 residues long. CDR3 in amino acids: CASSPHLDSSNQPQHF. The CDR3 DNA is TGTGCCAGCAGCCCCCACCTCGACAGTAGCAATCAGCCCCAGCATTTT.

This clonotype is medium-sized (0.01 to 0.1%) within its sample. This chain uses TRBV12-3 or TRBV12-4 with TRBJ1-1; TRBD1 is a possible D gene (6 bases). V was shortened by 7 bases and J by 11 bases, with 20 bases between the two germline ends. This CDR3 is 13 amino acids long. As DNA, the CDR3 is TGTGCCAGCACCCTCCTCGTGACAGGTATGGCTTTCTTT. Translation gives CASTLLVTGMAFF.

In this sample, this clonotype is medium-sized. The rearrangement uses TRBV29-1 and TRBJ2-1; D is uncertain. Per germline, CDR1 SQVTM and CDR2 ANQGSEA. Trimming shortened V by 5 bases and J by 4 bases, and 6 bases separated the two germline ends. There are 11 residues in the CDR3. The CDR3 protein is CSVNSYNEQFF. The CDR3 bases are TGCAGCGTTAACAGTTACAATGAGCAGTTCTTC.

This clonotype is labeled medium-sized. CDR3 in amino acids: CASFKMEAFF. CDR3 DNA: TGTGCCAGCTTCAAGATGGAAGCTTTCTTT. The gene calls are TRBV9 and TRBJ1-1, with D unclear. The CDR3 totals 10 residues. Germline assignment: CDR1 SGDLS and CDR2 YYNGEE. V lost 7 bases and J lost 8, with 9 bases in between.

This clonotype has ten or more counts. This chain links TRBV3-1 with TRBJ1-2; 8 bases line up with TRBD1. There are 14 residues in the CDR3. V lost 1 base, J lost 7 bases, and 5 bases stayed unmatched. Germline V lookup: CDR1 LGHDT, CDR2 YNNKEL (reference sequence). CDR3 region: CASSQGGQGFGYTF. Here the CDR3 DNA reads TGTGCCAGCAGCCAAGGAGGACAGGGCTTTGGCTACACCTTC.

By sample share, this clonotype is medium-sized. The V call is TRBV27, the J call TRBJ1-1, with TRBD1 matching 8 bases. The CDR3 consists of 12 residues. Trimming at V came to 3 bases and at J to 10 bases, leaving 4 bases not matched to a gene. CDR1 MNHEY and CDR2 SMNVEV come from the germline V gene (reference sequence). The CDR3 DNA is TGTGCCAGCAGTTTCTTGACAGGGGCAGCTTTCTTT. Translating gives CASSFLTGAAFF.

This clonotype has a count of ten or more. This rearrangement joins TRBV18 to TRBJ1-1; TRBD1 matches 7 bases. The CDR3 contains 15 residues. The ends lost 6 bases at V and 0 bases at J; junction bases unmatched: 7. Looked up from germline, CDR1 is KGHSH and CDR2 is LQKENI. CDR3 protein: CASSTQTGLNTEAFF. In DNA, the CDR3 is TGTGCCAGCTCCACCCAGACAGGGTTGAACACTGAAGCTTTCTTT.

This clonotype came up many times. The chain is built from TRBV20-1 and TRBJ1-4, with D possibly TRBD1 on 6 matching bases. CDR1 and CDR2 from the germline V gene are DFQATT and SNEGSKA (reference sequence). The CDR3 covers 13 residues. V was cut by 5 bases and J by 6 bases, with 13 bases left in between. The CDR3 DNA follows: TGCAGTGCTTCTCAGGGGTTGGATGAAAAACTGTTTTTT. Its translation is CSASQGLDEKLFF.

V usage is TRBV10-3 and J usage is TRBJ2-1; D is uncertain. Looked up from germline, CDR1 is ENHRY and CDR2 is SYGVKD. The CDR3 loop spans 15 amino acids. The ends were cut back, 8 bases at V and 0 bases at J, with 14 bases in the middle. CDR3 sequence: CAIGLDLFSYNEQFF. Here the CDR3 DNA reads TGTGCCATCGGGCTGGACCTCTTCTCCTACAATGAGCAGTTCTTC.

The V and J genes are TRBV29-1 and TRBJ1-2; no reliable D call. Germline CDR1 and CDR2: SQVTM and ANQGSEA. V lost 5 bases, J lost 8 bases, and 12 bases lay in between. The CDR3 has 11 amino acids. As DNA, the CDR3 is TGCAGCGTTAATTTTTCGGAAGGCTACACCTTC. Amino acid sequence: CSVNFSEGYTF.

This clonotype was recorded many times. The chain is built from TRBV5-5 and TRBJ2-4; 8 bases fit TRBD1. The germline gives CDR1 SGHKS, CDR2 YYEKEE (reference sequence). V trimming: 5 bases; J trimming: 6 bases; junction bases outside the gene matches: 10. The CDR3 sequence is 15 residues long. The CDR3 nucleotides read TGTGCCAGCAGACCAGGGGGCGAATCCCCAAACATTCAGTACTTC. This translates into CASRPGGESPNIQYF.

This clonotype was recorded many times. The gene calls are TRBV19 and TRBJ2-1; 7 bases are a match to TRBD1. The CDR3 is made up of 14 amino acids. Germline trimming cut 7 bases from V and 7 bases from J; bases unmatched to any gene: 10. Germline V gives CDR1 LNHDA, CDR2 SQIVND (reference sequence). The CDR3 DNA reads as TGTGCCAGTACAATAGGGGGCTTGTCGAATGAGCAGTTCTTC. It translates to CASTIGGLSNEQFF.

This clonotype was detected ten times or more. The chain joins TRBV28 to TRBJ1-2, with TRBD1 as a possible D gene (5 bases). The V and J ends lost 3 bases and 4 bases respectively, with 30 bases between them. The germline V gene encodes CDR1 MDHEN and CDR2 SYDVKM. This CDR3 spans 20 amino acids. CDR3 sequence reads: CASSFAGVGTHHTSPYGYTF. The CDR3, as DNA: TGTGCCAGCAGTTTCGCGGGAGTGGGGACGCACCACACCTCCCCCTATGGCTACACCTTC.

This clonotype is labeled medium-sized. DNA of the CDR3: TGCAGCGTTGAAGGCAGGGGCGTTAGGGGCACTGAAGCTTTCTTT. Translating gives CSVEGRGVRGTEAFF. This chain joins TRBV29-1 and TRBJ1-1; tentatively, D is TRBD1 (6 bases). Germline lookup yields CDR1 SQVTM and CDR2 ANQGSEA. Trimming pared 1 base from V and 4 bases from J, leaving 16 bases between. The CDR3 has 15 amino acids.

The sample holds many counts of this clonotype. The rearrangement links TRBV14 to TRBJ2-3, with TRBD1 matching over 7 bases. There are 16 residues in the CDR3. The J segment lost 0 bases and the V segment lost 4 bases, leaving 7 bases of the junction unmatched. Germline CDR1 SGHDN, CDR2 FVKESK. The CDR3 region is CASSPETGTSTDTQYF. In nucleotides, the CDR3 is TGTGCCAGCAGCCCGGAGACAGGGACCAGCACAGATACGCAGTATTTT.

This clonotype counts as medium-sized. The V call is TRBV10-1, the J call TRBJ1-4; D is ambiguous. Looked up from germline, CDR1 is WNHNN and CDR2 is SYGVQD (reference sequence). V shed 3 bases and J shed 8 bases, with 10 bases lying between them. This CDR3 comprises 13 residues. The CDR3 DNA follows: TGCGCCAGCAGTGATCCTACAAGAGAAAAACTGTTTTTT. Protein product: CASSDPTREKLFF.

This clonotype was found many times. This chain connects TRBV4-1 to TRBJ2-7; no definite D call. CDR3 length equals 13 residues. Trimming took off 1 base at V and 4 bases at J, with 8 bases between the two ends. Germline V gene lookup returns CDR1 MGHRA and CDR2 YSYEKL. CDR3 residues: CASSQGHEYEQYF. CDR3 sequence (DNA): TGCGCCAGCAGCCAAGGCCATGAGTACGAGCAGTACTTC.

By sample fraction, this clonotype is medium-sized. The CDR3 loop reads CASTSRGAWETQYF. The CDR3 nucleotides are TGTGCCAGCACCTCCAGAGGGGCCTGGGAGACCCAGTACTTC. The rearrangement joins TRBV28 to TRBJ2-5; the D call may be TRBD1 or TRBD2 (5 bases each). V was pared by 7 bases and J by 5 bases, with 17 bases between. Germline CDR1 reads MDHEN; CDR2 reads SYDVKM. The CDR3 is 14 amino acids.

This clonotype came up a few times. The chain has TRBV28 and TRBJ2-6, with TRBD2 matching over 11 bases. CDR3 size: 19 residues. Per the germline V gene, CDR1 is MDHEN and CDR2 is SYDVKM. V shed 9 bases and J 4 bases; nucleotides not matched to a gene: 17. The CDR3 DNA reads TGTGCCAGTGGGGGGCCGGGACTAGCGGCCCCCCGGGGGGCCAACGTCCTGACTTTC. Translated: CASGGPGLAAPRGANVLTF.

This clonotype is categorized as medium-sized. This sequence joins TRBV11-2 and TRBJ2-1; maybe TRBD1 (6 bases). CDR1 and CDR2 from the germline V gene are SGHAT and FQNNGV. This CDR3 is built from 13 residues. The V end was cut by 0 bases, the J end by 10 bases, with 10 bases between. CDR3 region: CASSLETGQEQFF. The CDR3 DNA is TGTGCCAGCAGCTTAGAAACAGGACAGGAGCAGTTCTTC.

In its sample, this clonotype is medium-sized. The rearrangement joins TRBV20-1 to TRBJ2-7; D could derive from TRBD1 or TRBD2 (5 bases each). The germline CDR1 and CDR2 sequences are DFQATT and SNEGSKA (reference sequence). The length of the CDR3 is 12 residues. V lost 6 bases to trimming and J lost 3 bases, with 12 bases between them. The CDR3 DNA sequence: TGCAGTGCCCCGGGACCCCACTACGAGCAGTACTTC. As protein: CSAPGPHYEQYF.

This clonotype appeared many times. The chain couples TRBV28 to TRBJ1-2; a weak D match, TRBD1 (5 bases). Trimming pared 7 bases from V and 8 bases from J, leaving 20 bases between. Per the germline V gene, CDR1 is MDHEN and CDR2 is SYDVKM. This CDR3 spans 14 amino acids. CDR3 in DNA: TGTGCCAGCATCATCCCGGGGACCGGGTGGGGCTACACCTTC. Translated, it gives CASIIPGTGWGYTF.

At least ten counts were recorded for this clonotype. This chain connects TRBV27 to TRBJ1-5; no clear D gene. Germline CDR1 and CDR2: MNHEY and SMNVEV (reference sequence). V was pared by 6 bases and J by 1 base, with 13 bases between. The CDR3 spans 15 residues. The DNA for the CDR3 is TGTGCCAGCAGACCAGCTGGCTCGAGCAATCAGCCCCAGCATTTT. It encodes CASRPAGSSNQPQHF.

This clonotype is termed medium-sized. The V call is TRBV10-3, the J call TRBJ2-2; 7 nucleotides align to TRBD1. V gave up 8 bases and J gave up 4 bases; unmatched junction bases: 4. Germline V gene data show CDR1 as ENHRY and CDR2 as SYGVKD. The CDR3 is 13 amino acids. The CDR3 coding sequence is TGTGCCATCGGGGACAGTTCCACCGGGGAGCTGTTTTTT. It is translated as CAIGDSSTGELFF.

This clonotype was counted only a few times. The gene calls are TRBV28 and TRBJ1-4, with a weak D call TRBD1 (6 bases). With 5 bases removed from V and 8 bases from J, the gap between germline ends came to 12 bases. Germline-derived CDR1 and CDR2 are MDHEN and SYDVKM. The length of the CDR3 is 13 residues. The CDR3 DNA is TGTGCCAGCAGTCCCAGGGGAGACGAAAAACTGTTTTTT. The encoded protein is CASSPRGDEKLFF.

This clonotype is deemed medium-sized (0.01 to 0.1%). The chain recombines TRBV28 with TRBJ2-1, with 10 bases that match TRBD2. The CDR3 is 20 amino acids. The junction had 16 bases not matched to a gene; V was cut back by 5 bases and J by 0 bases. Germline assignment: CDR1 MDHEN and CDR2 SYDVKM. In DNA form, the CDR3 reads TGTGCCAGCAGTGGAAGCGGGAGGGCCGGTGAGCCGAGCTCCTACAATGAGCAGTTCTTC. It translates to CASSGSGRAGEPSSYNEQFF.

Ten or more counts support this clonotype. V is TRBV20-1 and J is TRBJ1-5; D possibly corresponds to TRBD1 (5 bases). The CDR3 spans 14 residues. Trimming shortened V by 4 bases and J by 6 bases, and 16 bases separated the two germline ends. Germline loops: CDR1 DFQATT, CDR2 SNEGSKA (reference sequence). In nucleotides, the CDR3 is TGCAGTGCTAAACCGGGACCCCTGGGTCAGCCCCAGCATTTT. This sequence encodes CSAKPGPLGQPQHF.